One sample yielded the 11 T cell receptor beta chains listed below, sequenced in a study of regulatory T cells in long-lasting Graves disease. Construction of the TCR beta libraries employed iRepertoire HTBI primers in conjunction with Arm-PCR of CDR3 regions. MiXCR, run by TCRdb on the multiplex PCR reads, gives a single entry per CDR3 protein. This table has about 220,000 distinct CDR3 sequences, about 18% appearing once. Time point: newly diagnosed GD, antithyroid drugs for less than 3 months. RNA isolated from PBMCs was used to make the TCR library. The source material was peripheral blood mononuclear cells (PBMCs), sampled at new diagnosis, from a patient treated with antithyroid drugs. These receptors were collected from a female donor with Graves disease.

There are a few counts of this clonotype. A much more abundant neighbour one base away suggests this may be a read error. The chain links TRBV29-1 to TRBJ2-7, with 11 nucleotides matching TRBD2. V shed 7 bases and J 5 bases; nucleotides not matched to a gene: 10. The length of the CDR3 is 14 residues. Germline V gene sequence: CDR1 SQVTM, CDR2 ANQGSEA. In DNA form, the CDR3 reads TGCAGCGCCGTTCTAGCGGGGGGCCGCCACGAGCAGTACTTC. Protein product: CSAVLAGGRHEQYF.

This chain uses TRBV28 with TRBJ2-7; TRBD2 agrees at 8 bases. The CDR3 runs 15 residues. V gave up 3 bases and J gave up 3 bases; unmatched junction bases: 7. Germline CDR1 reads MDHEN; CDR2 reads SYDVKM. The CDR3 spells CASSLSSGQDYEQYF. CDR3 nucleotide sequence: TGTGCCAGCAGTTTGTCTAGCGGGCAAGACTACGAGCAGTACTTC.

The table lists this clonotype with many counts. This sequence joins TRBV6-1 and TRBJ2-3; no reliable D call. CDR1 and CDR2 from the germline V gene are MNHNS and SASEGT. Deletions cut 5 bases from V and 0 bases from J, with 12 bases between. CDR3 length: 15 residues. In DNA form, the CDR3 reads TGTGCCAGCAGTCTTTTGGACGCGAGCACAGATACGCAGTATTTT. Protein sequence: CASSLLDASTDTQYF.

This clonotype has at least ten counts. The chain has TRBV18 and TRBJ2-3; 10 bases fit TRBD2. This CDR3 is built from 13 residues. V was pared by 5 bases and J by 4 bases, with 0 bases of the junction left unmatched. From germline, CDR1 is KGHSH and CDR2 LQKENI. CDR3 coding DNA: TGTGCCAGCTCAGGGACTAGCGCAGATACGCAGTATTTT. Translated, it gives CASSGTSADTQYF. Looking up the rest from reference TRBV18 and TRBJ2-3 gives the full variable domain: NAGVMQNPRHLVRRRGQEARLRCSPMKGHSHVYWYRQLPEEGLKFMVYLQKENIIDESGMPKERFSAEFPKEGPSILRIQQVVRGDSAAYFCASSGTSADTQYFGPGTRLTVL.

This clonotype appeared many times. The rearrangement joins TRBV27 to TRBJ2-7; 9 nucleotides align to TRBD2. V gave up 6 bases and J gave up 5 bases; unmatched junction bases: 11. Germline-derived CDR1 and CDR2 are MNHEY and SMNVEV (reference sequence). The CDR3 length is 15 residues. CDR3 DNA sequence: TGTGCCAGCAGAGGACTTAGCGGGAGTTTAAACGAGCAGTACTTC. It yields the protein CASRGLSGSLNEQYF.

As for this clonotype: A much more abundant neighbour one base away suggests this may be a read error. This sequence joins TRBV6-1 and TRBJ1-5, with D maybe TRBD1 (5 bases). CDR3 length: 14 amino acids. Looked up from germline, CDR1 is MNHNS and CDR2 is SASEGT. The CDR3 loop reads CVSSEGGENQPQHF. The CDR3 nucleotides are TGTGTCAGCAGTGAAGGAGGGGAAAATCAGCCCCAGCATTTT.

A note on this clonotype: This clone may be a read error of a much larger clone one base away. The chain carries TRBV10-3 and TRBJ1-5; D is perhaps TRBD1 (5 bases). This CDR3 spans 13 amino acids. CDR1 is ENHRY and CDR2 is SYGVKD in the germline V gene. CDR3 DNA: TGTGCCATCAGGGGACGGGAGAATCAGCCCCGGCATTTT. Encoded protein: CAIRGRENQPRHF.

In this sample, this clonotype turned up many times. The chain recombines TRBV27 with TRBJ2-7, with TRBD1 matching over 12 bases. Germline assignment: CDR1 MNHEY and CDR2 SMNVEV (reference sequence). CDR3 size: 15 residues. Trimming cost V 5 bases and J 6 bases; bases outside gene matches: 8. The CDR3 here is CASSLVGTGGAEQYF. For the CDR3, the DNA is TGTGCCAGCAGTCTCGTAGGGACAGGGGGCGCCGAGCAGTACTTC.

The J gene is TRBJ1-2, the V gene TRBV2, with D perhaps TRBD1 (5 bases). Per germline, CDR1 SNHLY and CDR2 FYNNEI. V was pared by 0 bases and J by 4 bases, with 12 bases between. The CDR3 has 15 amino acids. CDR3 region: CASSEAARGGYGYTF. In DNA form, the CDR3 reads TGTGCCAGCAGTGAAGCCGCAAGGGGTGGCTATGGCTACACCTTC.

This clonotype was detected once. This sequence joins TRBV12-3 or TRBV12-4 and TRBJ1-4, with a tentative D call TRBD1 (5 bases). The CDR3 is made up of 14 amino acids. V gave up 5 bases and J gave up 5 bases, with 12 bases separating them. This chain's CDR3 is CASSPGAGNEKLFF. In DNA form, the CDR3 reads TGTGCCAGCAGTCCCGGGGCAGGGAATGAAAAACTGTTTTTT.

This clonotype has at least ten counts. The chain recombines TRBV6-2 or TRBV6-3 with TRBJ2-1, with D uncertain. V was cut by 5 bases and J by 2 bases, with 7 bases left in between. Germline CDR1 is MNHEY and CDR2 is SVGEGT. The CDR3 loop spans 13 amino acids. In DNA form, the CDR3 reads TGTGCCAGCAGTAGCGTCCCCTACAATGAGCAGTTCTTC. Translated, it gives CASSSVPYNEQFF.